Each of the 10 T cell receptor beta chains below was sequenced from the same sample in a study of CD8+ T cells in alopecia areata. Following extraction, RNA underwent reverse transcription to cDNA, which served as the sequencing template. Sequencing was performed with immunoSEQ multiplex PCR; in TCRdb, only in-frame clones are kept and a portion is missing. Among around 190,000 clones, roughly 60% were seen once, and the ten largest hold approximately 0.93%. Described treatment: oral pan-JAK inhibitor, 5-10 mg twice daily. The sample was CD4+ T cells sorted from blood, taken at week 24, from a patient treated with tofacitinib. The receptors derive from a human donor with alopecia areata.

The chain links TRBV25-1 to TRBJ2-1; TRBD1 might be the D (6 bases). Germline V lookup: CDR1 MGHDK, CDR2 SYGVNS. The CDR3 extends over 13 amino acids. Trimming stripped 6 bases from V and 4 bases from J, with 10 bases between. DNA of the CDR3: TGTGCCAGCAGCTCGGACAGTTACAATGAGCAGTTCTTC. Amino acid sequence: CASSSDSYNEQFF. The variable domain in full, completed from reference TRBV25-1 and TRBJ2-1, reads EADIYQTPRYLVIGTGKKITLECSQTMGHDKMYWYQQDPGMELHLIHYSYGVNSTEKGDLSSESTVSRIRTEHFPLTLESARPSHTSQYLCASSSDSYNEQFFGPGTRLTVL.

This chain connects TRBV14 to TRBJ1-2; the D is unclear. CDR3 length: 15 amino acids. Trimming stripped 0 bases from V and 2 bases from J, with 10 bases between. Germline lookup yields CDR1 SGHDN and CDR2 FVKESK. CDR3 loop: CASSQDWMGNYGYTF. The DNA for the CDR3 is TGTGCCAGCAGCCAAGATTGGATGGGCAACTATGGCTACACCTTC. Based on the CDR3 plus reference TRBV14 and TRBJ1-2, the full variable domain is EAGVTQFPSHSVIEKGQTVTLRCDPISGHDNLYWYRRVMGKEIKFLLHFVKESKQDESGMPNNRFLAERTGGTYSTLKVQPAELEDSGVYFCASSQDWMGNYGYTFGSGTRLTVV.

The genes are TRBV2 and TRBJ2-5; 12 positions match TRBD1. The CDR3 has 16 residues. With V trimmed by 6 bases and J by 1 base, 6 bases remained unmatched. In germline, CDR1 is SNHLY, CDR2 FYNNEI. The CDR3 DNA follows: TGTGCCAGCAGAGATATGGGACAGGGGGCCCAAGAGACCCAGTACTTC. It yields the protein CASRDMGQGAQETQYF.

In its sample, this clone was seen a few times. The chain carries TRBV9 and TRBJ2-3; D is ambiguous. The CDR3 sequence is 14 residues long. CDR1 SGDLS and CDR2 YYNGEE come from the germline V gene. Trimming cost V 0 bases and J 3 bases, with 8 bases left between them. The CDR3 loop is CASSVDTETDTQYF. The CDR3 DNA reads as TGTGCCAGCAGCGTAGACACAGAGACAGATACGCAGTATTTT.

CDR3 bases: TGTGCCAGCAGTCAGACTGGGGGTTTTGGGGGTCAGCCCCAGCATTTT. It translates to CASSQTGGFGGQPQHF. The chain is built from TRBV27 and TRBJ1-5, with D tentatively TRBD1 (5 bases). Germline values: CDR1 MNHEY, CDR2 SMNVEV (reference sequence). CDR3 length: 16 residues. V lost 5 bases to trimming and J lost 6 bases, with 20 bases between them.

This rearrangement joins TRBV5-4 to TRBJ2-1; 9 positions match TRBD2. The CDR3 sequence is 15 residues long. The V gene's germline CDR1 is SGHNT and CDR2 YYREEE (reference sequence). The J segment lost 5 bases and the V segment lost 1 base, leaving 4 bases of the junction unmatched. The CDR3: CASSLPSGKNNEQFF. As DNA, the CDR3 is TGTGCCAGCAGCTTGCCTAGCGGGAAGAACAATGAGCAGTTCTTC.

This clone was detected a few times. DNA of the CDR3: TGTGCCAGCAGCCCTATGGACGCTCTCACCTTC. Protein product: CASSPMDALTF. The chain is built from TRBV11-1 and TRBJ1-2; D not certain. This CDR3 contains 11 residues. The V gene lost 5 bases and the J gene lost 13 bases, with 14 bases spanning the gap. Germline CDR1 reads SGHAT; CDR2 reads FQDESV (reference sequence).

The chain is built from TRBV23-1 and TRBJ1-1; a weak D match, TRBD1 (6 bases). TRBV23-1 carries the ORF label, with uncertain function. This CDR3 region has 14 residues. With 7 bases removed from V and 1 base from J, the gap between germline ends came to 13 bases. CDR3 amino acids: CASIKDRQNTEAFF. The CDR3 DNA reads TGCGCCAGCATCAAGGACAGACAGAACACTGAAGCTTTCTTT.

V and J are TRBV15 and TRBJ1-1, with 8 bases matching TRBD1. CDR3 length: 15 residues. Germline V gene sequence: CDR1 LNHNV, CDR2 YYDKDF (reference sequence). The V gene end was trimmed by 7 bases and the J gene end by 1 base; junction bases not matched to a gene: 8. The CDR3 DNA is TGTGCCACCACCGCTTACGGGACAGGGAACACTGAAGCTTTCTTT. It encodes CATTAYGTGNTEAFF.

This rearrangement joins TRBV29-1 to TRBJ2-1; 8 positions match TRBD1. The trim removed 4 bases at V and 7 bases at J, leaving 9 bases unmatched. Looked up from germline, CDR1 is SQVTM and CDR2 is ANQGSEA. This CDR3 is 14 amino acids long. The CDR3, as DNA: TGCAGCGTTGCCCGACAGGGGATCGGTAATGAGCAGTTCTTC. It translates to CSVARQGIGNEQFF.